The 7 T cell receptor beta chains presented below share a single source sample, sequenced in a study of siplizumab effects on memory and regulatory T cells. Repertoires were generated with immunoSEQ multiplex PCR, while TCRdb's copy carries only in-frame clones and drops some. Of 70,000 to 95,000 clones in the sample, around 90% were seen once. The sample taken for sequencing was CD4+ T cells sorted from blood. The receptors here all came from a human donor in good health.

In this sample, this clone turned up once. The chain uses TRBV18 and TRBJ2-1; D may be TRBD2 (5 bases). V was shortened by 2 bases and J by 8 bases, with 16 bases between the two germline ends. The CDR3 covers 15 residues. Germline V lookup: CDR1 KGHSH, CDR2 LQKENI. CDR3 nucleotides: TGTGCCAGCTCACCAACTTCGCTAGCCGGCTATGAGCAGTTCTTC. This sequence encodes CASSPTSLAGYEQFF.

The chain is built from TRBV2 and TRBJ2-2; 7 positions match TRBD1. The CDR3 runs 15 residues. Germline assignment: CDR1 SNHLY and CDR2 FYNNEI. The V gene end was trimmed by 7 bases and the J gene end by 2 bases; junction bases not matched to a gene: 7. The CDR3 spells CASKQGTVNTGELFF. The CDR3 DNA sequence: TGTGCCAGCAAACAGGGGACGGTAAACACCGGGGAGCTGTTTTTT.

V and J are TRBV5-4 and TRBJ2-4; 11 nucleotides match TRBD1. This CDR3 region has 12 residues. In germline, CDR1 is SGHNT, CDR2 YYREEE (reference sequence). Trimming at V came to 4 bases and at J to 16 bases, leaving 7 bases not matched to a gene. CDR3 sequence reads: CASSGDRGAPYF. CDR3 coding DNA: TGTGCCAGCAGCGGGGACAGGGGGGCCCCCTACTTC.

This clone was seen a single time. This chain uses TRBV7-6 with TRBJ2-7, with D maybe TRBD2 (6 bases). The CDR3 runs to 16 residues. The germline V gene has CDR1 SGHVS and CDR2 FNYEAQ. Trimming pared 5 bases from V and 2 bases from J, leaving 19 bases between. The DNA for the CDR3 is TGTGCCAGCAGCCCCCGCCCCCCTAGCGTTACCTACGAGCAGTACTTC. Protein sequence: CASSPRPPSVTYEQYF.

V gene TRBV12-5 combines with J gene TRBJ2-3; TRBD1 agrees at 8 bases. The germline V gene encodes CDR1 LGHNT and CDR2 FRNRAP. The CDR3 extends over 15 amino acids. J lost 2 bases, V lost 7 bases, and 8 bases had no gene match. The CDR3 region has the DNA TGTGCTAGTGAACCAACGACAGGGGTCACAGATACGCAGTATTTT. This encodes CASEPTTGVTDTQYF.

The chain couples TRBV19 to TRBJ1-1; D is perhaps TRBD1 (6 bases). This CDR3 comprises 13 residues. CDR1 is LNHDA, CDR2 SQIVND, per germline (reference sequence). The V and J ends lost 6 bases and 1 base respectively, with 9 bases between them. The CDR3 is CASSRTANTEAFF. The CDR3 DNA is TGTGCCAGTAGCCGGACAGCGAACACTGAAGCTTTCTTT.

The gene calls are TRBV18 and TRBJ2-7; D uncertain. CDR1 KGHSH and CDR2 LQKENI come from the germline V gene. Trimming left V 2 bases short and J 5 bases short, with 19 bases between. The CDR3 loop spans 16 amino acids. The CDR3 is CASSPSEVWGIDEQYF. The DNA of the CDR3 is TGTGCCAGCTCACCATCCGAAGTCTGGGGAATAGACGAGCAGTACTTC.